This TCR beta chain is drawn from a study of blood T cells in healthy people across ages. Notes on the study in general: When set beside aged donors, long-lived donors presented more naive CD4+ cells and higher diversity.

Drawn from each donor were roughly 9.4 milliliters of peripheral blood. Details on this clonotype: The antigen is unknown.

The CDR3 covers 14 residues. The V segment lost 6 bases and the J segment 12 bases; nucleotides outside the gene matches: 14. Germline loops: CDR1 DFQATT, CDR2 SNEGSKA (reference sequence). It was with a sample-barcoded 5' primer and a J-beta primer mix that a second PCR of about 6 to 12 cycles was run. A template-switch adaptor that had 12 random nucleotides put a tag on each cDNA molecule. Each CDR3 protein gets one entry after TCRdb re-called the 5' RACE reads with MiXCR. Counted here are about 1.6 million distinct CDR3 sequences, roughly a third occurring once; the ten biggest clones make up 10% to 12%.

The sequenced sample consisted of blood. This sequence was found in a woman in her thirties in good health. This chain links TRBV20-1 with TRBJ2-3; TRBD1 aligns across 11 bases. The chain's CDR3 is CSASGQGAGVVQYF. The DNA of the CDR3 is TGCAGTGCCTCCGGACAGGGGGCCGGAGTCGTACAGTATTTT.